This entry lists 21 T cell receptor beta chains sequenced from one sample in a study of cytomegalovirus exposure and HLA in healthy donors (dated by TCRdb to the late 2010s). Libraries came from the immunoSEQ multiplex PCR assay. The multiplex PCR relied on a mix of 60 forward primers for TCR Vbeta segments and 13 reverse primers for TCR Jbeta segments. Here the immuneACCESS table is served through TCRdb, limited to in-frame sequences with V and J called. Missing clones are a known gap in these copies; in checked studies unresolved V genes cover under half, and the rest lacks a known reason. This sample has about 98,000 clones in its table, and 70% to 80% of those were observed once. The ten largest clones capture approximately 16% of the sample. Sequencing used PBMCs. The receptors stem from a man in his 60s in good health and CMV-seropositive.

This chain connects TRBV5-1 to TRBJ2-7; TRBD1 is a possible D gene (6 bases). The V and J ends lost 2 bases and 4 bases respectively, with 7 bases between them. CDR3 size: 12 residues. Germline lookup yields CDR1 SGHRS and CDR2 YFSETQ. Here the CDR3 reads CASSFTGYEQYF. The CDR3 DNA sequence: TGCGCCAGCAGCTTTACAGGGTACGAGCAGTACTTC.

The gene calls are TRBV12-5 and TRBJ1-3; no definite D call. CDR3 length: 18 amino acids. Germline CDR1 and CDR2: LGHNT and FRNRAP. With 1 base removed from V and 0 bases from J, the gap between germline ends came to 16 bases. This chain's CDR3 is CASGLGGRVIRSGNTIYF. CDR3 coding DNA: TGTGCTAGTGGTTTGGGAGGGCGAGTTATCCGCTCTGGAAACACCATATATTTT. Combining the CDR3 with reference TRBV12-5 and TRBJ1-3 gives the whole variable domain DARVTQTPRHKVTEMGQEVTMRCQPILGHNTVFWYRQTMMQGLELLAYFRNRAPLDDSGMPKDRFSAEMPDATLATLKIQPSEPRDSAVYFCASGLGGRVIRSGNTIYFGEGSWLTVV.

DNA of the CDR3: TGTGCCAGCAGCCTGCAGGGGTACTACGAGCAGTACTTC. Protein: CASSLQGYYEQYF. The chain has TRBV11-2 and TRBJ2-7; D is perhaps TRBD1 (6 bases). The CDR3 runs 13 residues. The ends were cut back, 5 bases at V and 3 bases at J, with 11 bases in the middle. Germline loops: CDR1 SGHAT, CDR2 FQNNGV.

The CDR3 reads CAWSVWAGPYNEQFF. The CDR3 nucleotides are TGTGCCTGGAGTGTATGGGCGGGGCCCTACAATGAGCAGTTCTTC. This chain links TRBV30 with TRBJ2-1, with D perhaps matching TRBD2 (6 bases). Per germline, CDR1 GTSNPN and CDR2 SVGIG (reference sequence). V was clipped by 0 bases and J by 2 bases, with 11 bases between them. CDR3 length equals 15 residues.

This chain connects TRBV6-5 to TRBJ2-5, with 9 bases matching TRBD1. With the DNA end fitting TRBJ2-7 better, the J assignment may be wrong. Germline CDR1 is MNHEY and CDR2 is SVGAGI. There are 16 residues in the CDR3. The CDR3 nucleotides are TGTGCCAGCAGTTACTCCCCTCAGACAGGGGGCTACGAGCAGTACTTC. This codes for CASSYSPQTGGYEQYF.

This chain links TRBV4-1 with TRBJ2-2; possibly TRBD2 for D (5 bases). This CDR3 is built from 16 residues. Germline CDR1 reads MGHRA; CDR2 reads YSYEKL. Trimming shortened V by 4 bases and J by 6 bases, and 18 bases separated the two germline ends. The DNA of the CDR3 is TGCGCCAGCAGCCCCTCCTCGGGGATTCTGTCCGGGGAGCTGTTTTTT. The encoded protein is CASSPSSGILSGELFF.

This clone showed up just once. V gene TRBV7-2 combines with J gene TRBJ1-3; 9 nucleotides align to TRBD1. This CDR3 comprises 17 residues. CDR1 SGHTA and CDR2 FQGNSA come from the germline V gene. V trimming: 6 bases; J trimming: 0 bases; junction bases outside the gene matches: 9. Here the CDR3 DNA reads TGTGCCAGCAGTCTGGGTGGACAGGGGATCTCTGGAAACACCATATATTTT. Translated: CASSLGGQGISGNTIYF.

This clone was seen a handful of times. The CDR3 reads CASSLRTAWGEKLFF. The CDR3 coding sequence is TGCGCCAGCAGCCTAAGGACAGCCTGGGGTGAAAAACTGTTTTTT. This chain joins TRBV4-1 and TRBJ1-4; D might be TRBD1 (6 bases). The CDR3 is 15 amino acids. Trimming cost V 4 bases and J 7 bases, with 16 bases left between them. Germline CDR1 and CDR2: MGHRA and YSYEKL.

This chain connects TRBV4-1 to TRBJ2-5, with D tentatively TRBD1 (6 bases). The ends were cut back, 1 base at V and 5 bases at J, with 17 bases in the middle. CDR3 length: 16 residues. Germline CDR1 is MGHRA and CDR2 is YSYEKL. CDR3 protein: CASSQVRPAQGETQYF. The CDR3 DNA is TGCGCCAGCAGCCAAGTAAGGCCGGCCCAGGGGGAGACCCAGTACTTC.

The chain links TRBV5-1 to TRBJ2-7; 11 nucleotides line up with TRBD1. CDR1 is SGHRS, CDR2 YFSETQ, per germline. CDR3 length equals 16 residues. V shed 5 bases and J 3 bases; nucleotides not matched to a gene: 10. This CDR3 reads CASSLNTGTGGYEQYF. Written as DNA, the CDR3 is TGCGCCAGCAGTCTTAACACCGGGACAGGGGGCTACGAGCAGTACTTC.

This clone was recorded a few times. This chain links TRBV2 with TRBJ2-1; weak D call: TRBD1 (5 bases). The CDR3 runs 14 residues. In germline, CDR1 is SNHLY, CDR2 FYNNEI. V was trimmed by 4 bases and J by 5 bases, leaving 12 bases between them. The CDR3 spells CASSGLTGDNEQFF. The CDR3 coding sequence is TGTGCCAGCAGTGGCCTCACAGGAGACAATGAGCAGTTCTTC.

The gene calls are TRBV19 and TRBJ2-2; maybe TRBD2 (6 bases). The CDR3 loop spans 15 amino acids. Trimming shortened V by 1 base and J by 2 bases, and 8 bases separated the two germline ends. Germline assignment: CDR1 LNHDA and CDR2 SQIVND (reference sequence). This CDR3 is CASSIGGVNTGELFF. The DNA for the CDR3 is TGTGCCAGTAGTATAGGGGGGGTAAACACCGGGGAGCTGTTTTTT. The entire variable domain, with the rest obtained from reference TRBV19 and TRBJ2-2, is as follows: DGGITQSPKYLFRKEGQNVTLSCEQNLNHDAMYWYRQDPGQGLRLIYYSQIVNDFQKGDIAEGYSVSREKKESFPLTVTSAQKNPTAFYLCASSIGGVNTGELFFGEGSRLTVL.

The chain is built from TRBV7-2 and TRBJ1-1; possible D gene TRBD1, 5 bases. Trimming shortened V by 3 bases and J by 0 bases, and 17 bases separated the two germline ends. CDR1 and CDR2 (germline): SGHTA, FQGNSA. The CDR3 length is 17 residues. CDR3 protein: CASSFFLDSPMNTEAFF. The CDR3 DNA reads as TGTGCCAGCAGCTTCTTCCTCGACAGTCCCATGAACACTGAAGCTTTCTTT.

The chain is built from TRBV9 and TRBJ1-6; D is unclear. The CDR3 loop spans 16 amino acids. Germline V CDR1 and CDR2: SGDLS, YYNGEE. Trimming stripped 4 bases from V and 10 bases from J, with 21 bases between. The CDR3 loop is CASSPTPGGMGSPLHF. The CDR3, as DNA: TGTGCCAGCAGCCCCACCCCGGGAGGGATGGGCTCACCCCTCCACTTT.

This chain uses TRBV6-6 with TRBJ2-7, with 11 positions matching TRBD1. The CDR3 loop spans 12 amino acids. Germline CDR1 is MNHNY and CDR2 is SVGAGI (reference sequence). V lost 5 bases and J lost 13; bases outside the gene matches: 7. This CDR3 is CASSNPGQGVYF. The CDR3 nucleotides are TGTGCCAGCAGTAACCCGGGACAGGGGGTATACTTC.

The J gene is TRBJ2-7, the V gene TRBV5-4, with D perhaps TRBD1 (6 bases). V lost 0 bases, J lost 3 bases, and 10 bases lay in between. This CDR3 has 14 amino acids. Germline CDR1 reads SGHNT; CDR2 reads YYREEE (reference sequence). The CDR3 region is CASSLAGQYYEQYF. As DNA, the CDR3 is TGTGCCAGCAGCTTGGCAGGACAGTACTACGAGCAGTACTTC.

V usage is TRBV19 and J usage is TRBJ2-3; D perhaps matches TRBD1 (6 bases). The CDR3 is 16 residues long. V was trimmed by 5 bases and J by 1 base, leaving 16 bases between them. Germline lookup yields CDR1 LNHDA and CDR2 SQIVND (reference sequence). The CDR3 here is CASSAGTIPGTDTQYF. Here the CDR3 DNA reads TGTGCCAGTAGTGCTGGGACAATCCCTGGCACAGATACGCAGTATTTT.

This chain joins TRBV2 and TRBJ1-2, with unresolved D. Trimming took off 5 bases at V and 4 bases at J, with 11 bases between the two ends. This CDR3 region has 13 residues. From germline, CDR1 is SNHLY and CDR2 FYNNEI. The CDR3 region has the DNA TGTGCCAGCAGTATTGACACCTTCTATGGCTACACCTTC. It yields the protein CASSIDTFYGYTF.

V gene TRBV10-3 combines with J gene TRBJ1-5, with 10 bases that match TRBD1. The CDR3 has 15 amino acids. The V and J ends lost 4 bases and 4 bases, in that order; junction bases with no gene match: 4. The germline CDR1 and CDR2 sequences are ENHRY and SYGVKD. The CDR3 DNA reads TGTGCCATCAGTGGGGGACAGGGGCTTAATCAGCCCCAGCATTTT. It is translated as CAISGGQGLNQPQHF.

The rearrangement joins TRBV6-1 to TRBJ2-1; D is uncertain. The CDR3 covers 13 residues. In germline, CDR1 is MNHNS, CDR2 SASEGT. V shed 1 base and J shed 9 bases, with 10 bases lying between them. The CDR3 reads CASSEVLSLEQFF. For the CDR3, the DNA is TGTGCCAGCAGTGAAGTACTATCGCTTGAGCAGTTCTTC.

This chain connects TRBV6-1 to TRBJ2-7, with 8 bases aligning to TRBD1. The CDR3 is 15 residues long. Germline V gene data show CDR1 as MNHNS and CDR2 as SASEGT. J lost 0 bases, V lost 7 bases, and 8 bases had no gene match. The DNA of the CDR3 is TGTGCCAGCATAGAATGGCAGGGGGCCTCCTACGAGCAGTACTTC. This codes for CASIEWQGASYEQYF.